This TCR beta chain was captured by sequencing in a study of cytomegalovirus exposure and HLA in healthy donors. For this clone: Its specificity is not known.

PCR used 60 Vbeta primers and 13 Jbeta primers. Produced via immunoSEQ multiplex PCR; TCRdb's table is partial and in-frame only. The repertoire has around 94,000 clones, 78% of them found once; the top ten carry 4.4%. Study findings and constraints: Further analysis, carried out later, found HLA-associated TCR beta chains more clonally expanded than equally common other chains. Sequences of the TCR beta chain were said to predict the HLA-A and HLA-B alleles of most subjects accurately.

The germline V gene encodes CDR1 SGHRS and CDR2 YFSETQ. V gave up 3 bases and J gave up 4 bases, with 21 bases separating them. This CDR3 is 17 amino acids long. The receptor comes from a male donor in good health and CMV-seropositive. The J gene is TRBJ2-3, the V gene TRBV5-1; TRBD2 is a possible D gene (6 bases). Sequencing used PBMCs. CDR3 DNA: TGCGCCAGCAGCTACCTGGGCGGCGGGACGGTTTCAGATACGCAGTATTTT. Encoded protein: CASSYLGGGTVSDTQYF.